This T cell receptor beta chain derives from a study of blood T cell repertoires in COVID-19. As for the study in general: From the United States, Italy and Spain came samples of acute and convalescent COVID-19.

Assay: immunoSEQ multiplex PCR; the TCRdb copy retains only in-frame clones and omits some. The repertoire holds about 330,000 clones, with under 90% as singletons. This CDR3 is built from 13 residues. Germline V gives CDR1 KGHSH, CDR2 LQKENI. With 3 bases removed from V and 0 bases from J, the gap between germline ends came to 5 bases. The sequence was collected from a woman aged 18 to 35 who had recovered from COVID-19. The specimen was PBMCs or T cells enriched from blood (not recorded which). The V gene is TRBV18, the J gene TRBJ1-1; D ambiguous. CDR3 residues: CASSPAMNTEAFF. In DNA, the CDR3 is TGTGCCAGCTCACCGGCAATGAACACTGAAGCTTTCTTT.